A single sample is the source of the 11 T cell receptor beta chains below, sequenced in a study of blood T cell repertoires in COVID-19. TCRdb's table, derived via immunoSEQ multiplex PCR, lists solely in-frame clones and lacks some. Seen here are several thousand clones, 85% to 90% observed once, and the top ten hold about 6.1%. Sequenced material: peripheral blood. These receptors were collected from a man aged 55 to 70 with acute or convalescent COVID-19.

The chain carries TRBV5-4 and TRBJ1-6; D unresolved. Germline V gives CDR1 SGHNT, CDR2 YYREEE (reference sequence). The CDR3 loop spans 14 amino acids. Trimming pared 4 bases from V and 6 bases from J, leaving 11 bases between. The CDR3 reads CASSLGGSNSPLHF. The CDR3 DNA reads TGTGCCAGCAGCCTGGGAGGAAGTAATTCACCCCTCCACTTT.

CDR3 protein: CASSAGQGYGYTF. The CDR3 DNA reads as TGTGCCAGCAGCGCGGGACAGGGCTATGGCTACACCTTC. The chain carries TRBV7-3 and TRBJ1-2, with 9 positions matching TRBD1. Germline values: CDR1 SGHTA, CDR2 FQGTGA. The CDR3 totals 13 residues. J lost 4 bases, V lost 5 bases, and 2 bases had no gene match.

The chain employs TRBV12-5 and TRBJ2-1; 13 positions match TRBD2. The CDR3 has 15 residues. Trimming removed 6 bases from V and 8 bases from J; junction bases left unmatched: 7. The germline V gene has CDR1 LGHNT and CDR2 FRNRAP. As DNA, the CDR3 is TGTGCTAGTGGCCCCGGGACTAGCGGGAACGATGAGCAGTTCTTC. Protein sequence: CASGPGTSGNDEQFF.

The chain uses TRBV7-6 and TRBJ1-1, with TRBD1 as a possible D gene (6 bases). Looked up from germline, CDR1 is SGHVS and CDR2 is FNYEAQ. V gave up 5 bases and J gave up 2 bases, with 18 bases separating them. CDR3 size: 16 residues. The CDR3 region has the DNA TGTGCCAGCAGCCCCAGTAGCACGACAGGAAACACTGAAGCTTTCTTT. It specifies CASSPSSTTGNTEAFF. The whole variable domain, remainder taken from reference TRBV7-6 and TRBJ1-1, is GAGVSQSPRYKVTKRGQDVALRCDPISGHVSLYWYRQALGQGPEFLTYFNYEAQQDKSGLPNDRFSAERPEGSISTLTIQRTEQRDSAMYRCASSPSSTTGNTEAFFGQGTRLTVV.

The gene calls are TRBV18 and TRBJ1-2; 9 bases agree with TRBD1. After removal of 3 bases from V and 10 bases from J, the junction contained 12 bases not matched to a gene. The CDR3 extends over 15 amino acids. Germline V CDR1 and CDR2: KGHSH, LQKENI. The DNA of the CDR3 is TGTGCCAGCTCACCCGGACAGGGGACTGCTAGCTTCTACACCTTC. Protein sequence: CASSPGQGTASFYTF.

The V and J genes are TRBV30 and TRBJ2-7, with D hard to call. CDR1 and CDR2 from the germline V gene are GTSNPN and SVGIG (reference sequence). This CDR3 has 15 residues. Trimming removed 2 bases from V and 0 bases from J, with 14 bases in between. CDR3 region: CAWSSTELSSYEQYV. Here the CDR3 DNA reads TGTGCCTGGAGTTCTACAGAGCTTAGCTCCTACGAGCAGTACGTC.

The chain carries TRBV5-1 and TRBJ1-4; D gene unclear. The CDR3 runs to 12 residues. V was clipped by 0 bases and J by 7 bases, with 4 bases between them. Germline CDR1 is SGHRS and CDR2 is YFSETQ. In DNA form, the CDR3 reads TGCGCCAGCAGCTTGGCAGTTGAAAAACTGTTTTTT. Its protein product is CASSLAVEKLFF. Full variable domain (rest looked up from reference TRBV5-1 and TRBJ1-4): KAGVTQTPRYLIKTRGQQVTLSCSPISGHRSVSWYQQTPGQGLQFLFEYFSETQRNKGNFPGRFSGRQFSNSRSEMNVSTLELGDSALYLCASSLAVEKLFFGSGTQLSVL.

The chain links TRBV5-1 to TRBJ2-5; TRBD1 aligns across 8 bases. Germline trimming cut 4 bases from V and 5 bases from J; bases unmatched to any gene: 7. The CDR3 has 14 residues. Germline-derived CDR1 and CDR2 are SGHRS and YFSETQ. CDR3 region: CASSPGQGEETQYF. The CDR3 DNA follows: TGCGCCAGCAGCCCAGGACAGGGTGAGGAGACCCAGTACTTC. The entire variable domain, with the rest obtained from reference TRBV5-1 and TRBJ2-5, is as follows: KAGVTQTPRYLIKTRGQQVTLSCSPISGHRSVSWYQQTPGQGLQFLFEYFSETQRNKGNFPGRFSGRQFSNSRSEMNVSTLELGDSALYLCASSPGQGEETQYFGPGTRLLVL.

The chain combines TRBV10-2 with TRBJ1-1; maybe TRBD1 (6 bases). The germline V gene has CDR1 WSHSY and CDR2 SAAADI. The CDR3 has 13 amino acids. V lost 6 bases and J lost 3, with 11 bases in between. The CDR3 bases are TGCGCCAGCAGGTTCGGGACACACACTGAAGCTTTCTTT. Protein product: CASRFGTHTEAFF.

This chain connects TRBV4-1 to TRBJ1-2; no clear D gene. Germline CDR1 is MGHRA and CDR2 is YSYEKL. This CDR3 contains 14 residues. V was cut by 0 bases and J by 7 bases, with 12 bases left in between. DNA of the CDR3: TGCGCCAGCAGCCAAGATTGGAGTAGCTCTGGCTACACCTTC. Its protein product is CASSQDWSSSGYTF.

V usage is TRBV6-1 and J usage is TRBJ1-2; D is unresolved. Germline values: CDR1 MNHNS, CDR2 SASEGT. The V gene lost 3 bases and the J gene lost 5 bases, with 16 bases spanning the gap. CDR3 length: 15 amino acids. Here the CDR3 DNA reads TGTGCCAGCAGTGAGGCGCTCGGGCGGAGGTATGGCTACACCTTC. Protein sequence: CASSEALGRRYGYTF.